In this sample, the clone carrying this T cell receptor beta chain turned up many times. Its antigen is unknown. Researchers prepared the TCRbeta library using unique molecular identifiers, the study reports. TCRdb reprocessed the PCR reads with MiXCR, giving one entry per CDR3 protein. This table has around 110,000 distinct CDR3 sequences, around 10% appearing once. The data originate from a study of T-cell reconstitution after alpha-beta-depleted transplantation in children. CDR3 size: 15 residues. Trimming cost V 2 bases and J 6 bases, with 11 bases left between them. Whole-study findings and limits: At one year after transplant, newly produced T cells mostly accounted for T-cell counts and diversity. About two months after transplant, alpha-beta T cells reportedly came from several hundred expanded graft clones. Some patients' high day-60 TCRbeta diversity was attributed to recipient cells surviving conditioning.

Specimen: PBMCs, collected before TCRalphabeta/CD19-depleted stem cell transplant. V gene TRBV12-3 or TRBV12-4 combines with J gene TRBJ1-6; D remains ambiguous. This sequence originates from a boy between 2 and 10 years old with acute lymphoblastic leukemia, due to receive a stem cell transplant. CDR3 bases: TGTGCCAGCAGTTTATGGGCAGGCCCTAATTCACCCCTCCACTTT. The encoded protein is CASSLWAGPNSPLHF.